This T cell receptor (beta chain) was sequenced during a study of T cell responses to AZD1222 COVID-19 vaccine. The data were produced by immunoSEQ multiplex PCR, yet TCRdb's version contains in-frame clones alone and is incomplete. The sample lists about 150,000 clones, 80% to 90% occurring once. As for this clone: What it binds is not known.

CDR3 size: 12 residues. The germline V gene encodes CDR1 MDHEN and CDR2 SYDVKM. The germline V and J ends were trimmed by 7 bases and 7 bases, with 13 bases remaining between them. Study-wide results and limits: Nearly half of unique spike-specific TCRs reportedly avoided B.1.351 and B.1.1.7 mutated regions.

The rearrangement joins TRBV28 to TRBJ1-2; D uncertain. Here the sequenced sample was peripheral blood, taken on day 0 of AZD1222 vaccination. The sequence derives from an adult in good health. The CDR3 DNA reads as TGTGCCAGCAACCGCGATGTTGGTGGCTACACCTTC. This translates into CASNRDVGGYTF.